This T cell receptor beta chain was identified during a study of T cell changes during pregnancy in multiple sclerosis. The V end was cut by 5 bases, the J end by 0 bases, with 13 bases between. This CDR3 has 15 residues. From germline, CDR1 is SGHNT and CDR2 YENEEA. The assay was immunoSEQ multiplex PCR, and TCRdb's table has in-frame clones only and misses some. The sample yields 55,000 to 65,000 clones, roughly nine tenths seen once. This sequence was found in a female donor in good health, enrolled as a control in a pregnancy study. V usage is TRBV11-3 and J usage is TRBJ1-1; no reliable D call. The input for sequencing was peripheral blood, taken in the first trimester of pregnancy. CDR3 DNA: TGTGCCAGCAGCCCCCGGTCGGGGATGAACACTGAAGCTTTCTTT. Translated, it gives CASSPRSGMNTEAFF.